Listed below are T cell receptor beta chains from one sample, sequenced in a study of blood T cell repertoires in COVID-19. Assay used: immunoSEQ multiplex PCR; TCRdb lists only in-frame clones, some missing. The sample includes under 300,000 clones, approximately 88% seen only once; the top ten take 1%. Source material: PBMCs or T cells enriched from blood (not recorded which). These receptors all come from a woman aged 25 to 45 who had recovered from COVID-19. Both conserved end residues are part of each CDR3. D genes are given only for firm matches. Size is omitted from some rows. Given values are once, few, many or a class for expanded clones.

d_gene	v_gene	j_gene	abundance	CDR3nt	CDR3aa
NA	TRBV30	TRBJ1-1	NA	TGTGCCTGGAGTTCAGGGACTGAAGCTTTCTTT	CAWSSGTEAFF
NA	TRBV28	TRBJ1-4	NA	TGTGCCAGCAGTACTGAAATGTGGGAAAAACTGTTTTTT	CASSTEMWEKLFF
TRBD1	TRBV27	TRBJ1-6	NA	TGTGCCAGCAGCTCCGACAGGGGGCCCAGAAATTCACCCCTCCACTTT	CASSSDRGPRNSPLHF
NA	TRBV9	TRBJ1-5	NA	TGTGCCAGCAGCGTAGGCCCGTCGGTCAGCAATCAGCCCCAGCATTTT	CASSVGPSVSNQPQHF
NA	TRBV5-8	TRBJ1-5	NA	TGTGCCAGCAGCTTGGGGCAGTATAGCAATCAGCCCCAGCATTTT	CASSLGQYSNQPQHF
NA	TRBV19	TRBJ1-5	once	TGTGCCAGTAGTATACCAAATCAGCCCCAGCATTTT	CASSIPNQPQHF
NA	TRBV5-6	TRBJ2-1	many	TGTGCCAGCAGAGCCATGGGGAGCTCCTACAATGAGCAGTTCTTC	CASRAMGSSYNEQFF
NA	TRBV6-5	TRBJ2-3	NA	TGTGCCAGCAGTATCCGACAGGGCACAGATACGCAGTATTTT	CASSIRQGTDTQYF
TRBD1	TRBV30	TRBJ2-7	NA	TGTGCCTGGCGCCTCGGACAGGGAAGCATCCACGAGCAGTACTTC	CAWRLGQGSIHEQYF
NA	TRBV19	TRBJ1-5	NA	TGTGCCAGTAGTACCCTGCGAACGGACATCCCCAATCAGCCCCAGCATTTT	CASSTLRTDIPNQPQHF
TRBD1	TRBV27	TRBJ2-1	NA	TGTGCCAGCAGTAGGCAGGGGGTCGACTCCTACAATGAGCAGTTCTTC	CASSRQGVDSYNEQFF
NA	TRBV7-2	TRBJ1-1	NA	TGTGCCAGCAGCCCCGTGGAAGCTTTCTTT	CASSPVEAFF
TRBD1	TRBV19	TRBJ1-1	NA	TGTGCCAGTAGTGAGACCCGAACAGGGGAAAACACTGAAGCTTTCTTT	CASSETRTGENTEAFF
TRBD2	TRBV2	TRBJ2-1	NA	TGTGCCAGCGAGGAGTGGACTAGCCAAAAAGGGGGCAATGAGCAGTTCTTC	CASEEWTSQKGGNEQFF
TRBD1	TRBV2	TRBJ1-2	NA	TGTGCCAGCGGGGGACAGGGAGACTATGGCTACACCTTC	CASGGQGDYGYTF
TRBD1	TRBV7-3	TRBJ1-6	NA	TGTGCCAGCAGCTCAACCGGGACAGGGTTGTCACCCCTCCACTTT	CASSSTGTGLSPLHF
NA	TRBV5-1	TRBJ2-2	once	TGCGCCAGCAGGCCAGCAGGAGGTAGTAACACCGGGGAGCTGTTTTTT	CASRPAGGSNTGELFF
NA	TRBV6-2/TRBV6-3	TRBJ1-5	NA	TGTGCCAGCAGCCAGTCACAGGGCCTAGCGCCCCAGCATTTT	CASSQSQGLAPQHF
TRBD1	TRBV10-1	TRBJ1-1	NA	TGCGCCAGCAGTGAGTTTAGGGGACAGCGTCAAGCTTTCTTT	CASSEFRGQRQAFF
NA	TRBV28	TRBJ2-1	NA	TGTGCCAGCAGTTTACCTGCGGTACGAACTCAGGTGAGGGCCTACAATGAGCAGTTCTTC	CASSLPAVRTQVRAYNEQFF